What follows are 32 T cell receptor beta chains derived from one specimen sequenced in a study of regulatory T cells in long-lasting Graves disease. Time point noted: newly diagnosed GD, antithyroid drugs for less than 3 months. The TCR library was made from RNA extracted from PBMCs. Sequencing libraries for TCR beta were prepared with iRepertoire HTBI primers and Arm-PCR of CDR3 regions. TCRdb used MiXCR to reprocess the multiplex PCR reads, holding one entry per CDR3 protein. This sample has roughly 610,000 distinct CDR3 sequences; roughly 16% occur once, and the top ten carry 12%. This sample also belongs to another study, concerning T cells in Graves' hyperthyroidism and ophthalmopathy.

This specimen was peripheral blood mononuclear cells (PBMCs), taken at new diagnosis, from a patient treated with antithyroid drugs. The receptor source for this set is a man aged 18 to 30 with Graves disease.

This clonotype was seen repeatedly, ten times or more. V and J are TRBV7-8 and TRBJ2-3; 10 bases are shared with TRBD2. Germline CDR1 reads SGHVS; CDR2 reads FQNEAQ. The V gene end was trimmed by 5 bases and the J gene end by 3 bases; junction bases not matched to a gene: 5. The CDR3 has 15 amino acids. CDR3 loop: CASSITSGATDTQYF. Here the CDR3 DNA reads TGTGCCAGCAGCATCACTAGCGGGGCTACAGATACGCAGTATTTT.

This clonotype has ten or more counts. CDR3 DNA sequence: TGTGCCTGGAGTGTACCCCGAGCCCTAAGCACGTTCTTC. The encoded protein is CAWSVPRALSTFF. J is TRBJ2-1 and V is TRBV30; D not certain. CDR1 GTSNPN and CDR2 SVGIG come from the germline V gene (reference sequence). This CDR3 contains 13 residues. Trimming left V 0 bases short and J 15 bases short, with 18 bases between.

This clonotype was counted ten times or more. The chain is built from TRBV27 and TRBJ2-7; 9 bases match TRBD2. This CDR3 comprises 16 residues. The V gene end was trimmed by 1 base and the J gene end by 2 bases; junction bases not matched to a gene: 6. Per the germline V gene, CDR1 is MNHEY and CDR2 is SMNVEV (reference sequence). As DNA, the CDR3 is TGTGCCAGCAGTTTATACCCCCCTAGCGGGACCTACGAGCAGTACTTC. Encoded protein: CASSLYPPSGTYEQYF.

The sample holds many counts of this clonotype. As DNA, the CDR3 is TGTGCCAGCAGCTTAGTCGGGGCTGACTCCTACGAGCAGTACTTC. Protein sequence: CASSLVGADSYEQYF. The gene calls are TRBV7-2 and TRBJ2-7, with D perhaps given as TRBD1 or TRBD2 (5 bases each). Germline V CDR1 and CDR2: SGHTA, FQGNSA. The CDR3 loop spans 15 amino acids. Between the trimmed V and J ends, which lost 1 base and 0 bases, there was a span of 10 bases.

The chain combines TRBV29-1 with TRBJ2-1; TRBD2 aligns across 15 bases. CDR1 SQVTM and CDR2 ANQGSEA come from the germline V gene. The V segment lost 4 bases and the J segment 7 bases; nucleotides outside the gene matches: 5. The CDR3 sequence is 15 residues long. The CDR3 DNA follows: TGCAGCGTTGGGAGGACTAGCGGGAGGGCAAATGAGCAGTTCTTC. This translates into CSVGRTSGRANEQFF.

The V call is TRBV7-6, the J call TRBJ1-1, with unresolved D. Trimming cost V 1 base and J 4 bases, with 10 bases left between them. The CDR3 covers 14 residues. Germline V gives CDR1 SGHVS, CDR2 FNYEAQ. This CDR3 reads CASSLGTDGTEAFF. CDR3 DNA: TGTGCCAGCAGCTTAGGAACCGACGGCACTGAAGCTTTCTTT. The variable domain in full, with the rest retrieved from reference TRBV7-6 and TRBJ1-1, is GAGVSQSPRYKVTKRGQDVALRCDPISGHVSLYWYRQALGQGPEFLTYFNYEAQQDKSGLPNDRFSAERPEGSISTLTIQRTEQRDSAMYRCASSLGTDGTEAFFGQGTRLTVV.

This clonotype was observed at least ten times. This chain's CDR3 is CASTGGVLPYEQYF. DNA for the CDR3: TGTGCCAGCACCGGGGGGGTTCTTCCCTACGAGCAGTACTTC. The rearrangement uses TRBV2 and TRBJ2-7; 8 bases line up with TRBD2. This CDR3 comprises 14 residues. V lost 7 bases to trimming and J lost 2 bases; unmatched junction nucleotides: 7. Germline assignment: CDR1 SNHLY and CDR2 FYNNEI.

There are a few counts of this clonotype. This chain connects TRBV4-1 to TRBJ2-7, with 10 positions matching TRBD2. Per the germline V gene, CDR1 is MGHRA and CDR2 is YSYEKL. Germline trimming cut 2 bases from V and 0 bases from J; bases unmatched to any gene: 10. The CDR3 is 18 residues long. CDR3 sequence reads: CASSQKLTSGESSYEQYF. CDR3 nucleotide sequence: TGCGCCAGCAGCCAAAAACTTACTAGCGGGGAGAGCTCCTACGAGCAGTACTTC.

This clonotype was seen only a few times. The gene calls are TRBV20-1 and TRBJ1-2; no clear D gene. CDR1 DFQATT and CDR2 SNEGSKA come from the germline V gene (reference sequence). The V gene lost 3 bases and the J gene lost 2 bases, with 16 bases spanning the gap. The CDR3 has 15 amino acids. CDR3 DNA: TGCAGTGCTAGCTATGCGAGGGCTCTGAACTATGGCTACACCTTC. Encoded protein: CSASYARALNYGYTF.

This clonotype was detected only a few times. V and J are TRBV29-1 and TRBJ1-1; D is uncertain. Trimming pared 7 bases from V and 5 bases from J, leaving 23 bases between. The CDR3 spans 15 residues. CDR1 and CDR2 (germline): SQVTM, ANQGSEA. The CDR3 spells CSAVGGLMEATEAFF. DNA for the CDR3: TGCAGCGCCGTGGGAGGCCTGATGGAGGCTACTGAAGCTTTCTTT.

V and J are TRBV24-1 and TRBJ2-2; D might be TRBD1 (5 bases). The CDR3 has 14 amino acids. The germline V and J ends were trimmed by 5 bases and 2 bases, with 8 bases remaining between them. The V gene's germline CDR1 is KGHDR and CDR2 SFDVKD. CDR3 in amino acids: CATSGRDNTGELFF. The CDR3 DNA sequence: TGTGCCACCAGTGGCAGGGATAACACCGGGGAGCTGTTTTTT.

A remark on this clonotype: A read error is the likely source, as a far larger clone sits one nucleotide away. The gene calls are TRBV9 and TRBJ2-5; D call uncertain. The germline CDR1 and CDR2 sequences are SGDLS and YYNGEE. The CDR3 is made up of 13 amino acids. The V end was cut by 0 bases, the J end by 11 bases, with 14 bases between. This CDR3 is CASSVGGYNEQYF. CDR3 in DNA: TGTGCCAGCAGCGTAGGAGGATACAATGAGCAGTACTTC. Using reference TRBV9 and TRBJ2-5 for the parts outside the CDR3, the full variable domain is DSGVTQTPKHLITATGQRVTLRCSPRSGDLSVYWYQQSLDQGLQFLIQYYNGEERAKGNILERFSAQQFPDLHSELNLSSLELGDSALYFCASSVGGYNEQYFGPGTRLLVL.

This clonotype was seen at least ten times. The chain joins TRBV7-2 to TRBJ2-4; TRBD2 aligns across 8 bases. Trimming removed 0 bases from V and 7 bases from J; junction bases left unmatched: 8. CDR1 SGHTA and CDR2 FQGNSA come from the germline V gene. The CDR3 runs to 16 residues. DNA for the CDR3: TGTGCCAGCAGCTTAGCGGTAACAGCGGGAGTTAACATTCAGTACTTC. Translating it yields CASSLAVTAGVNIQYF.

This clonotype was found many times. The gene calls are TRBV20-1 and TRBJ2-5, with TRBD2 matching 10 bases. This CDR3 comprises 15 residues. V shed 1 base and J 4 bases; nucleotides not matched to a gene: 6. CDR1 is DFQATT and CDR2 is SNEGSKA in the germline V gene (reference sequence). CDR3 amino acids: CSARASGRSRETQYF. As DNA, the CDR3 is TGCAGTGCTAGAGCTAGCGGGAGAAGCAGAGAGACCCAGTACTTC.

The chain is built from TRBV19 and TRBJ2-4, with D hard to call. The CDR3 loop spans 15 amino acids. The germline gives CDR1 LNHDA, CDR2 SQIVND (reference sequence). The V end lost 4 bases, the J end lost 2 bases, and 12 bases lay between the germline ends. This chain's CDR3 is CASSKGPGTKNIQYF. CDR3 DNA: TGTGCCAGTAGTAAAGGTCCAGGAACCAAAAACATTCAGTACTTC.

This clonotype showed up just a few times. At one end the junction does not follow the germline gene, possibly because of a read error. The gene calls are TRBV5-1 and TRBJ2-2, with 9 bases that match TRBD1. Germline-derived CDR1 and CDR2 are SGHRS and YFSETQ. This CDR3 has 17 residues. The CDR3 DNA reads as TGTGCCAGCAGCCCCCCGGGACAGGGATCGAACACCGGGGAGCTGTTTTTT. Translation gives CASSPPGQGSNTGELFF.

CDR3 residues: CASSVGGRSGGGVNEQFF. The CDR3 coding sequence is TGTGCCAGCAGCGTAGGTGGGAGAAGCGGGGGGGGGGTCAATGAGCAGTTCTTC. The chain employs TRBV9 and TRBJ2-1; TRBD2 agrees at 10 bases. Germline CDR1 is SGDLS and CDR2 is YYNGEE. CDR3 size: 18 residues. The junction had 12 bases not matched to a gene; V was cut back by 0 bases and J by 6 bases.

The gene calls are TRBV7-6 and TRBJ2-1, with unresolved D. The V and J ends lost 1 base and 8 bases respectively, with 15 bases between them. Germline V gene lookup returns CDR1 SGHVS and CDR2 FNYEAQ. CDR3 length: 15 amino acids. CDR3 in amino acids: CASSLEGSFYDEQFF. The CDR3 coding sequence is TGTGCCAGCAGCTTAGAGGGTAGCTTTTATGATGAGCAGTTCTTC. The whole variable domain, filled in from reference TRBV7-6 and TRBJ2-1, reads GAGVSQSPRYKVTKRGQDVALRCDPISGHVSLYWYRQALGQGPEFLTYFNYEAQQDKSGLPNDRFSAERPEGSISTLTIQRTEQRDSAMYRCASSLEGSFYDEQFFGPGTRLTVL.

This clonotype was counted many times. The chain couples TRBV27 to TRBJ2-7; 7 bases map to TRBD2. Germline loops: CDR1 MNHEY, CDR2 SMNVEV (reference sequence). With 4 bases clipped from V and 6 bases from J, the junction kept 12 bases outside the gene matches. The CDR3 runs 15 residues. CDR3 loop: CASSYAGAVQLEQYF. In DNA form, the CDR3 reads TGTGCCAGCAGTTACGCGGGAGCGGTCCAACTCGAGCAGTACTTC.

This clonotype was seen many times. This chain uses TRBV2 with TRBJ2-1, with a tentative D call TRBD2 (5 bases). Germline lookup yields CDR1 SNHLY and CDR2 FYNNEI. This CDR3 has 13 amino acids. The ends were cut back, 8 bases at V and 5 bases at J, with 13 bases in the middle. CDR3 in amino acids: CASRSGLNNEQFF. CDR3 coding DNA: TGTGCCAGCCGAAGCGGACTTAACAATGAGCAGTTCTTC.

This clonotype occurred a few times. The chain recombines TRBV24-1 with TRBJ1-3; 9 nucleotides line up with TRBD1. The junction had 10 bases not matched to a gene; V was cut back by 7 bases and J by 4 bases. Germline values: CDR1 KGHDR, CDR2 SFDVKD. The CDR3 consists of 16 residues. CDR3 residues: CATSASPGQGGNTIYF. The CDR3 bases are TGTGCCACCAGCGCCTCCCCGGGACAGGGAGGAAACACCATATATTTT.

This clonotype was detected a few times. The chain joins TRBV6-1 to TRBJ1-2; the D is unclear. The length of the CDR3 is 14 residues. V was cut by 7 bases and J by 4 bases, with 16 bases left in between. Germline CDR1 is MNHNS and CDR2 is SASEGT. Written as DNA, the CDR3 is TGTGCCAGCACTTTCCTCCGGGATTCCTATGGCTACACCTTC. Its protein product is CASTFLRDSYGYTF.

The DNA for the CDR3 is TGTGCCAGTGCTAGCGGGAGCTCCTACAATGAGCAGTTCTTC. Its protein is CASASGSSYNEQFF. The V call is TRBV19, the J call TRBJ2-1; 10 nucleotides line up with TRBD2. This CDR3 has 14 amino acids. The germline V gene encodes CDR1 LNHDA and CDR2 SQIVND (reference sequence). Trimming cost V 8 bases and J 0 bases; bases outside gene matches: 1.

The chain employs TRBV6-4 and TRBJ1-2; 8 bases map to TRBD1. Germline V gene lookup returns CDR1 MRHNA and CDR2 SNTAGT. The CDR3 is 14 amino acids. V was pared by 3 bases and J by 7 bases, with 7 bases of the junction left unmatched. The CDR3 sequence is CASSEDRGMIGYTF. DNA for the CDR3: TGTGCCAGCAGTGAAGACAGGGGTATGATTGGCTACACCTTC.

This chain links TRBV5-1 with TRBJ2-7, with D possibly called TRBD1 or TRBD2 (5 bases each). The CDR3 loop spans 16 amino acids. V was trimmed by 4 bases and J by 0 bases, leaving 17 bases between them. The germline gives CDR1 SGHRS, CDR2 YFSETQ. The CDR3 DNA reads TGCGCCAGCAGCAGGAGGACTTGCGACAGCTCCTACGAGCAGTACTTC. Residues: CASSRRTCDSSYEQYF.

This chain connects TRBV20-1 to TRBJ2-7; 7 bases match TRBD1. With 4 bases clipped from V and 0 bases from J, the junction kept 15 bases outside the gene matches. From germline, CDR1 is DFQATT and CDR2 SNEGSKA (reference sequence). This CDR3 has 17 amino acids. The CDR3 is CSATHLTGQANSYEQYF. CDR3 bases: TGCAGTGCTACCCACCTGACAGGGCAAGCTAACTCCTACGAGCAGTACTTC.

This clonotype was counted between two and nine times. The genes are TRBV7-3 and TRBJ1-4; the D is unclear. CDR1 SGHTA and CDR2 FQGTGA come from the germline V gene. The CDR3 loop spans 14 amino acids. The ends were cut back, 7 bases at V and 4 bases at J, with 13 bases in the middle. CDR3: CASTKNPYNEKLFF. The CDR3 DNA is TGTGCCAGCACTAAAAACCCGTATAATGAAAAACTGTTTTTT. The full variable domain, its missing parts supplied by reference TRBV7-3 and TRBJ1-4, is GAGVSQTPSNKVTEKGKYVELRCDPISGHTALYWYRQSLGQGPEFLIYFQGTGAADDSGLPNDRFFAVRPEGSVSTLKIQRTERGDSAVYLCASTKNPYNEKLFFGSGTQLSVL.

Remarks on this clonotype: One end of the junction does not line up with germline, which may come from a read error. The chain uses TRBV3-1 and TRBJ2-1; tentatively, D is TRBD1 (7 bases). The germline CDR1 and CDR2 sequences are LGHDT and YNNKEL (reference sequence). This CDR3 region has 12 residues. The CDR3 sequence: CANSFRGDEQFF. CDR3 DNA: TGTGCCAACAGCTTCAGGGGGGATGAGCAGTTCTTC.

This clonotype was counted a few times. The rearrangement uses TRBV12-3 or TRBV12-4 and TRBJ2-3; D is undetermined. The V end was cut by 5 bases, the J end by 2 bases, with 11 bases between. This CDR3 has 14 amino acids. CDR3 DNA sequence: TGTGCCAGCAGTGGGCGACTTTTCACAGATACGCAGTATTTT. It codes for CASSGRLFTDTQYF.

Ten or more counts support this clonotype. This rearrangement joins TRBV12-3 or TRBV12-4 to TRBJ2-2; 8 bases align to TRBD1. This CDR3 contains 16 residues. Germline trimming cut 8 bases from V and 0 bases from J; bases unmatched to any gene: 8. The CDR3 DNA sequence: TGTGCCAGCGGGCAGTTGGGACAGGCGAACACCGGGGAGCTGTTTTTT. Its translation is CASGQLGQANTGELFF.

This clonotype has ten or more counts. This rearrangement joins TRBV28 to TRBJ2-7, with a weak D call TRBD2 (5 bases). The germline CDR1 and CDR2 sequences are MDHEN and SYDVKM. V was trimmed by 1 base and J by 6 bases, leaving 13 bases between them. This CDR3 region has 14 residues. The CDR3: CASSLSPGIGEQYF. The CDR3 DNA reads TGTGCCAGCAGTTTATCTCCCGGGATTGGCGAGCAGTACTTC. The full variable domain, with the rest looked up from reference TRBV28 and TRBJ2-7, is DVKVTQSSRYLVKRTGEKVFLECVQDMDHENMFWYRQDPGLGLRLIYFSYDVKMKEKGDIPEGYSVSREKKERFSLILESASTNQTSMYLCASSLSPGIGEQYFGPGTRLTVT.

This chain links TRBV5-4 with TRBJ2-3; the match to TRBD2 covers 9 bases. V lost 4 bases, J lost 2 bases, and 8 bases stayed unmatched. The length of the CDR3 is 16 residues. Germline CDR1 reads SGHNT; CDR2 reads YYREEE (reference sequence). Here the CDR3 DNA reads TGTGCCAGCAGCCAATCTGCGGGAGGGTACACAGATACGCAGTATTTT. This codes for CASSQSAGGYTDTQYF.